These T cell receptor beta chains were read from a single sample in a study of T cells in Graves' hyperthyroidism and ophthalmopathy. TCRdb used MiXCR to reprocess the multiplex PCR reads, holding one entry per CDR3 protein. Among 640,000 or so distinct CDR3 sequences listed, about 14% were seen once. Sequencing was done on a sample of blood. These receptors all come from a young woman with Graves' ophthalmopathy. CDR3s include the opening cysteine and the closing phenylalanine or tryptophan. Fields, in order: V gene, clone size, D gene, J gene, CDR3 protein, CDR3 DNA. The D gene is left open where the match is weak. Size is stated for part of the rows, as once, few or many counts, or as a class when the clone is expanded.

V gene: TRBV29-1; clone size: NA; D gene: NA; J gene: TRBJ1-3; CDR3 protein: CSVEDQWRNTIYF; CDR3 DNA: TGCAGCGTTGAAGATCAATGGAGGAACACCATATATTTT
V gene: TRBV6-2/TRBV6-3; clone size: NA; D gene: NA; J gene: TRBJ1-5; CDR3 protein: CASRGIENNQPQHF; CDR3 DNA: TGTGCCAGCAGGGGAATTGAGAACAATCAGCCCCAGCATTTT
V gene: TRBV11-2; clone size: NA; D gene: TRBD2; J gene: TRBJ2-1; CDR3 protein: CASSPPTSERNYNEQFF; CDR3 DNA: TGTGCCAGCAGCCCCCCGACTAGCGAACGAAACTACAATGAGCAGTTCTTC
V gene: TRBV11-2; clone size: many; D gene: NA; J gene: TRBJ2-3; CDR3 protein: CASSPWDSTDTQYF; CDR3 DNA: TGTGCCAGCAGCCCGTGGGATAGCACAGATACGCAGTATTTT
V gene: TRBV6-5; clone size: many; D gene: TRBD2; J gene: TRBJ2-1; CDR3 protein: CASSSSGLAGPEQFF; CDR3 DNA: TGTGCCAGCAGTTCCTCGGGACTAGCGGGACCTGAGCAGTTCTTC
V gene: TRBV6-5; clone size: many; D gene: NA; J gene: TRBJ1-2; CDR3 protein: CASSSDRFYGYTF; CDR3 DNA: TGTGCCAGCAGTTCCGACAGGTTCTATGGCTACACCTTC
V gene: TRBV28; clone size: many; D gene: TRBD1; J gene: TRBJ2-7; CDR3 protein: CASSSGQAIPAPSSEQYF; CDR3 DNA: TGTGCCAGCAGCTCGGGACAGGCCATACCCGCTCCGTCCTCTGAGCAGTACTTC
V gene: TRBV5-1; clone size: few; D gene: NA; J gene: TRBJ2-5; CDR3 protein: CASSLGTFLAGWSQETQYF; CDR3 DNA: TGCGCCAGCAGCTTGGGAACGTTTTTGGCGGGGTGGAGCCAAGAGACCCAGTACTTC
V gene: TRBV4-2; clone size: NA; D gene: TRBD2; J gene: TRBJ2-7; CDR3 protein: CASSPLAGVDYEQYF; CDR3 DNA: TGTGCCAGCAGCCCCCTAGCGGGGGTAGACTACGAGCAGTACTTC
V gene: TRBV10-3; clone size: many; D gene: TRBD2; J gene: TRBJ2-7; CDR3 protein: CAISEYPGLAGRLYEQYF; CDR3 DNA: TGTGCCATCAGTGAGTACCCGGGACTAGCGGGACGCCTCTACGAGCAGTACTTC
V gene: TRBV6-1; clone size: NA; D gene: NA; J gene: TRBJ1-1; CDR3 protein: CASYSPWGNTEASF; CDR3 DNA: TGTGCCAGCTACTCCCCGTGGGGGAACACTGAAGCTTCCTTT
V gene: TRBV20-1; clone size: many; D gene: NA; J gene: TRBJ2-3; CDR3 protein: CSARDIPDTQYF; CDR3 DNA: TGCAGTGCTAGAGATATCCCCGATACGCAGTATTTT
V gene: TRBV6-1; clone size: many; D gene: TRBD2; J gene: TRBJ2-3; CDR3 protein: CASTAGAGIPDTQYF; CDR3 DNA: TGTGCCAGCACCGCAGGAGCGGGGATTCCCGATACGCAGTATTTT
V gene: TRBV12-3/TRBV12-4; clone size: NA; D gene: NA; J gene: TRBJ1-4; CDR3 protein: CASSFGGGRRDEKLFF; CDR3 DNA: TGTGCCAGCAGTTTCGGAGGGGGTAGGAGGGATGAAAAACTGTTTTTT
V gene: TRBV5-1; clone size: many; D gene: NA; J gene: TRBJ2-3; CDR3 protein: CASSLGQITDTQYF; CDR3 DNA: TGCGCCAGCAGCTTGGGACAGATTACAGATACGCAGTATTTT
V gene: TRBV5-6; clone size: NA; D gene: NA; J gene: TRBJ2-7; CDR3 protein: CASSSLGTLSSYEQYF; CDR3 DNA: TGTGCCAGCAGCTCACTGGGGACCCTGAGCTCCTACGAGCAGTACTTC
V gene: TRBV7-3; clone size: many; D gene: NA; J gene: TRBJ2-3; CDR3 protein: CASSLKGSDTQYF; CDR3 DNA: TGTGCCAGCAGCTTAAAGGGTTCAGATACGCAGTATTTT
V gene: TRBV19; clone size: NA; D gene: TRBD1; J gene: TRBJ1-5; CDR3 protein: CASSGFDRGRYQPQHF; CDR3 DNA: TGTGCCAGTAGCGGATTCGACAGGGGGCGTTATCAGCCCCAGCATTTT
V gene: TRBV4-1; clone size: NA; D gene: NA; J gene: TRBJ2-1; CDR3 protein: CASSQQGHEQFF; CDR3 DNA: TGCGCCAGCAGCCAACAGGGTCATGAGCAGTTCTTC
V gene: TRBV27; clone size: many; D gene: NA; J gene: TRBJ2-7; CDR3 protein: CASSFVGDYEQYF; CDR3 DNA: TGTGCCAGCAGCTTCGTGGGCGACTACGAGCAGTACTTC
V gene: TRBV11-2; clone size: many; D gene: TRBD1; J gene: TRBJ2-7; CDR3 protein: CASSRPGTGTYEQYF; CDR3 DNA: TGTGCCAGCAGCCGACCCGGGACAGGGACCTACGAGCAGTACTTC
V gene: TRBV30; clone size: many; D gene: NA; J gene: TRBJ1-5; CDR3 protein: CAVMGGIGQPQHF; CDR3 DNA: TGTGCCGTGATGGGTGGGATCGGGCAGCCCCAGCATTTT
V gene: TRBV6-1; clone size: many; D gene: NA; J gene: TRBJ2-7; CDR3 protein: CASSSTGEGEQYF; CDR3 DNA: TGTGCCAGCAGTTCGACCGGTGAGGGCGAGCAGTACTTC
V gene: TRBV4-2; clone size: NA; D gene: TRBD2; J gene: TRBJ2-3; CDR3 protein: CASSQEERGGDTQYF; CDR3 DNA: TGTGCCAGCAGCCAAGAGGAGCGGGGGGGAGATACGCAGTATTTT
V gene: TRBV18; clone size: many; D gene: TRBD2; J gene: TRBJ2-1; CDR3 protein: CASSPPSGRDDEQFF; CDR3 DNA: TGTGCCAGCTCACCACCGAGCGGGAGGGACGATGAGCAGTTCTTC
V gene: TRBV12-3/TRBV12-4; clone size: many; D gene: NA; J gene: TRBJ1-6; CDR3 protein: CASMLWGDNSPLHF; CDR3 DNA: TGTGCCAGCATGTTGTGGGGGGATAATTCACCCCTCCACTTT
V gene: TRBV27; clone size: many; D gene: NA; J gene: TRBJ2-1; CDR3 protein: CASGRRSGLKRLEQFF; CDR3 DNA: TGTGCCAGTGGTAGGAGGAGCGGGTTAAAACGATTGGAGCAGTTCTTC
V gene: TRBV2; clone size: many; D gene: NA; J gene: TRBJ1-5; CDR3 protein: CASSEAWVPQPQHF; CDR3 DNA: TGTGCCAGCAGTGAGGCCTGGGTCCCTCAGCCCCAGCATTTT
V gene: TRBV12-3/TRBV12-4; clone size: NA; D gene: TRBD1; J gene: TRBJ2-2; CDR3 protein: CASSSPGTGSNFWFTNTGELFF; CDR3 DNA: TGTGCCAGCAGTTCTCCCGGGACAGGGTCTAATTTCTGGTTCACGAACACCGGGGAGCTGTTTTTT
V gene: TRBV30; clone size: many; D gene: NA; J gene: TRBJ1-5; CDR3 protein: CAWRRGNQPQHF; CDR3 DNA: TGTGCCTGGAGGAGGGGGAATCAGCCCCAGCATTTT
V gene: TRBV2; clone size: many; D gene: TRBD2; J gene: TRBJ2-1; CDR3 protein: CARGPGTSVNEQFF; CDR3 DNA: TGTGCCAGGGGCCCCGGGACTAGCGTCAATGAGCAGTTCTTC
V gene: TRBV7-3; clone size: few; D gene: TRBD1; J gene: TRBJ1-6; CDR3 protein: CASSLLGGRDSPLHF; CDR3 DNA: TGTGCCAGCAGCTTATTAGGGGGCAGGGACTCACCCCTCCACTTT